This T cell receptor (beta chain) comes out of a study of T-cell memory formation after mild COVID-19. Constant-segment-primed 5'RACE gave TCR alpha and TCR beta cDNA libraries with sample barcodes and UMIs. MiXCR, run by TCRdb on the 5' RACE reads, gives a single entry per CDR3 protein. The table has approximately 500,000 distinct CDR3 sequences, approximately 23% seen once. Regarding the study as a whole: Those CD4+ clones that contracted were mainly in CM and EM (CD8+ ones in EMRA).

The CDR3 totals 16 residues. V was pared by 5 bases and J by 2 bases, with 19 bases between. This clonotype occurred a few times. Its cognate antigen is unknown. This TCR was sampled from an adult woman who had mild COVID-19 (a few samples of this study predate the infection). Cell type and time point are not known. The rearrangement joins TRBV12-3 or TRBV12-4 to TRBJ2-7; possibly TRBD1 or TRBD2 for D (6 bases each). The sequenced sample was PBMCs or a T cell subset sorted from them (not recorded which). CDR3 amino acids: CASSNRRRGGTYEQYF. The CDR3 nucleotides are TGTGCCAGCAGTAACCGCCGGCGAGGGGGGACCTACGAGCAGTACTTC.